This T cell receptor (beta chain) was sequenced during a study of T-cell reconstitution after alpha-beta-depleted transplantation in children. Study conclusions and caveats: Diversity and T-cell counts at one year after transplant derived mostly from new T cells.

On this clonotype: Its antigen is still unknown.

Unique molecular identifiers were used to barcode this TCRbeta library. MiXCR was run by TCRdb on the PCR reads, yielding one entry per CDR3 protein. Of approximately 230,000 distinct CDR3 sequences in the sample, roughly a quarter were seen once. The junction had 8 bases not matched to a gene; V was cut back by 2 bases and J by 5 bases. This CDR3 contains 16 residues. CDR1 is SGHRS and CDR2 is YFSETQ in the germline V gene. The V call is TRBV5-1, the J call TRBJ2-7; the match to TRBD2 covers 12 bases. This sequence was found in a female patient aged 2-10 years who had a stem cell transplant for congenital amegakaryocytic thrombocytopenia, so the T cells may come from the graft donor. The source was PBMCs, mostly from graft donor cells, collected 360 days after TCRalphabeta/CD19-depleted stem cell transplant. The CDR3: CASSLPLAGGLDEQYF. CDR3 in DNA: TGCGCCAGCAGCTTACCACTAGCGGGAGGATTGGACGAGCAGTACTTC.